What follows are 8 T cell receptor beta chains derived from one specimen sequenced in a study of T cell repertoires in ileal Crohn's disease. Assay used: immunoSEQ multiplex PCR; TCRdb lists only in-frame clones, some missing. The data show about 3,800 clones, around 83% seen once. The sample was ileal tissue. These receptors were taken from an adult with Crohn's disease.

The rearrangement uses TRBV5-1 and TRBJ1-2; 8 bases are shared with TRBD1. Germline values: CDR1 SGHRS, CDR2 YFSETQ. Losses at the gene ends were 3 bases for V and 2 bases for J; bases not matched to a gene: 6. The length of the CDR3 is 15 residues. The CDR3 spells CASSYGQGRNYGYTF. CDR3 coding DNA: TGCGCCAGCAGCTACGGACAGGGACGAAACTATGGCTACACCTTC.

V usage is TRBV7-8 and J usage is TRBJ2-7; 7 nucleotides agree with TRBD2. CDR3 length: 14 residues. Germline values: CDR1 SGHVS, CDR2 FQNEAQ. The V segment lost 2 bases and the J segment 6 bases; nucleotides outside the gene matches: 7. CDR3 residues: CASSLLVLAGEQYF. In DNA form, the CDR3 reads TGTGCCAGCAGCTTACTAGTTTTAGCGGGCGAGCAGTACTTC.

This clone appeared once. Written as DNA, the CDR3 is TGTGCCAGCCCCCTCGCACGAGTTGGTGGCTACACCTTC. The encoded protein is CASPLARVGGYTF. The chain links TRBV18 to TRBJ1-2, with D unclear. CDR1 KGHSH and CDR2 LQKENI come from the germline V gene. The CDR3 extends over 13 amino acids. The V end lost 8 bases, the J end lost 7 bases, and 17 bases lay between the germline ends.

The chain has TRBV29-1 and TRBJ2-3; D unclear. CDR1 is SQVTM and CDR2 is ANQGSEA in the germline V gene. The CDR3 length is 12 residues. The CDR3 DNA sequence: TGCACTACGCGGCTCCAGACAGATACGCAGTATTTT. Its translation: CTTRLQTDTQYF.

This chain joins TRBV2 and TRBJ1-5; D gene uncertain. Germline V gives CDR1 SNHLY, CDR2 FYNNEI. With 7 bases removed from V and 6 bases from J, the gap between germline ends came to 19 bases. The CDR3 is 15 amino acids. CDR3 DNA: TGTGCCAGCACTATGACGGCGGGCGTAGGTCAGCCCCAGCATTTT. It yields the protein CASTMTAGVGQPQHF. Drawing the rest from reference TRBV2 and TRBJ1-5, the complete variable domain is EPEVTQTPSHQVTQMGQEVILRCVPISNHLYFYWYRQILGQKVEFLVSFYNNEISEKSEIFDDQFSVERPDGSNFTLKIRSTKLEDSAMYFCASTMTAGVGQPQHFGDGTRLSIL.

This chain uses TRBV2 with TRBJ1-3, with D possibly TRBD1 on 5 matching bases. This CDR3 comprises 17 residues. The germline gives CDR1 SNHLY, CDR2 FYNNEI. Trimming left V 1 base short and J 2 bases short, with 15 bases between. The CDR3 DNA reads TGTGCCAGCAGTGAAGAGGGAGGGGTCCGAGCTGGAAACACCATATATTTT. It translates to CASSEEGGVRAGNTIYF.

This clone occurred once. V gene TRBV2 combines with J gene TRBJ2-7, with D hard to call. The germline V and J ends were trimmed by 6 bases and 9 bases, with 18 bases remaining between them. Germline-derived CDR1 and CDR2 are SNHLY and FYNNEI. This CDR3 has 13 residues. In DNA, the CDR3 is TGTGCCAGCAGAACGGGTTCCCCCTTGGGGCAGTACTTC. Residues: CASRTGSPLGQYF.

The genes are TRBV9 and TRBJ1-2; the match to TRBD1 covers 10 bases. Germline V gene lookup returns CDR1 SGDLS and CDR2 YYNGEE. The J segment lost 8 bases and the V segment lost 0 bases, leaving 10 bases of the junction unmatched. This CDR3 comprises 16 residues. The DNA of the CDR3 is TGTGCCAGCAGCGTAGAGGGTTCGGGGACAGGGGACGGCTACACCTTC. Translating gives CASSVEGSGTGDGYTF.